One and the same sample provided the 30 T cell receptor beta chains below, sequenced in a study of molecular identifiers for immune sequencing clone quantification. TCRdb ran MiXCR on the PCR reads and lists one entry per CDR3 protein. The sample consists of about 100,000 distinct CDR3 sequences, roughly a third of them appearing once. The specimen was naive CD8+ T cells from blood, with Jurkat cell RNA spiked in. Subset described: FACS-sorted CD8+CD4-CCR7+CD45RA+ naive T cells. The receptor source for this set is a human donor in good health. Some libraries in this study had Jurkat cell RNA spiked in.

Points on this clonotype: One junction end disagrees with the germline gene, perhaps due to a read error. This sequence joins TRBV7-9 and TRBJ2-7, with D tentatively TRBD1 (5 bases). Germline V gene lookup returns CDR1 SEHNR and CDR2 FQNEAQ (reference sequence). This CDR3 is built from 12 residues. The CDR3 spells CASGLVGHEQYF. CDR3 coding DNA: TGTGCCAGCGGCTTAGTGGGGCACGAGCAGTACTTC.

This clonotype was seen just once. V is TRBV20-1 and J is TRBJ1-5; D perhaps matches TRBD1 (6 bases). The CDR3 is 15 residues long. The germline gives CDR1 DFQATT, CDR2 SNEGSKA (reference sequence). The germline V and J ends were trimmed by 0 bases and 4 bases, with 13 bases remaining between them. CDR3 sequence reads: CSARDPGQRNQPQHF. The CDR3 coding sequence is TGCAGTGCTAGAGATCCGGGACAACGAAATCAGCCCCAGCATTTT.

The chain carries TRBV19 and TRBJ1-5; D unresolved. CDR3 length: 15 amino acids. V was trimmed by 2 bases and J by 4 bases, leaving 12 bases between them. The germline gives CDR1 LNHDA, CDR2 SQIVND (reference sequence). The CDR3 spells CASSISGFGNQPQHF. Here the CDR3 DNA reads TGTGCCAGTAGTATATCGGGATTCGGGAATCAGCCCCAGCATTTT.

This clonotype was observed a handful of times. This may be a read error: a much more frequent sequence differs by one nucleotide. The gene calls are TRBV28 and TRBJ1-5; D perhaps matches TRBD1 (6 bases). The CDR3 is 14 amino acids. In germline, CDR1 is MDHEN, CDR2 SYDVKM. CDR3 loop: CASSPGRGNQPQPF. CDR3 DNA: TGTGCCAGCAGCCCAGGCAGGGGCAATCAGCCCCAGCCTTTT.

As to this clonotype: The missing conserved phenylalanine or tryptophan at the end of this CDR3 makes a read error likely. The rearrangement links TRBV4-3 to TRBJ2-7, with D possibly TRBD2 on 5 matching bases. Germline V CDR1 and CDR2: LGHNA, YSLEER. CDR3 length: 14 amino acids. For the CDR3, the DNA is TGCGCCAGCTGCCAAAGAGGGATGGCCTACGAGCAGTACTCC. Its translation: CASCQRGMAYEQYS.

This clonotype was seen repeatedly, ten times or more. V gene TRBV5-4 combines with J gene TRBJ1-2, with D hard to call. V was shortened by 1 base and J by 3 bases, with 10 bases between the two germline ends. The CDR3 consists of 14 residues. Germline-derived CDR1 and CDR2 are SGHNT and YYREEE (reference sequence). CDR3 region: CASSLWALDYGYTF. CDR3 in DNA: TGTGCCAGCAGCTTGTGGGCGCTGGACTATGGCTACACCTTC.

This clonotype was seen a few times. The chain joins TRBV12-3 or TRBV12-4 to TRBJ1-6; D is uncertain. Trimming left V 5 bases short and J 0 bases short, with 11 bases between. The CDR3 totals 16 residues. The CDR3 sequence is CASSGTTSSYNSPLHF. The CDR3 nucleotides are TGTGCCAGCAGTGGTACGACGAGCTCCTATAATTCACCCCTCCACTTT.

The rearrangement joins TRBV28 to TRBJ2-1, with D perhaps matching TRBD2 (6 bases). Trimming removed 5 bases from V and 5 bases from J, with 16 bases in between. The CDR3 sequence is 15 residues long. Germline V CDR1 and CDR2: MDHEN, SYDVKM. This chain's CDR3 is CASSLPRGINNEQFF. CDR3 DNA sequence: TGTGCCAGCAGTCTACCTCGCGGGATTAACAATGAGCAGTTCTTC.

The gene calls are TRBV7-9 and TRBJ2-2; D is possibly TRBD2 (7 bases). The V gene's germline CDR1 is SEHNR and CDR2 FQNEAQ (reference sequence). The CDR3 contains 15 residues. Trimming shortened V by 3 bases and J by 5 bases, and 13 bases separated the two germline ends. CDR3 sequence reads: CASSLGGGLTGELFF. The CDR3 bases are TGTGCCAGCAGCTTGGGCGGGGGCCTTACCGGGGAGCTGTTTTTT. Full variable domain (outside the CDR3, taken from reference TRBV7-9 and TRBJ2-2): DTGVSQNPRHKITKRGQNVTFRCDPISEHNRLYWYRQTLGQGPEFLTYFQNEAQLEKSRLLSDRFSAERPKGSFSTLEIQRTEQGDSAMYLCASSLGGGLTGELFFGEGSRLTVL.

This clonotype was observed at least ten times. V and J are TRBV13 and TRBJ2-5; D not resolved. CDR3 length: 14 amino acids. CDR1 PRHDT and CDR2 FYEKMQ come from the germline V gene (reference sequence). V was pared by 4 bases and J by 1 base, with 10 bases between. The CDR3 is CASSYPSSQETQYF. CDR3 nucleotide sequence: TGTGCCAGCAGCTACCCCTCGAGCCAAGAGACCCAGTACTTC.

This clonotype was seen just once. The chain carries TRBV10-2 and TRBJ2-1; D remains unclear. V was cut by 0 bases and J by 5 bases, with 14 bases left in between. The CDR3 extends over 16 amino acids. The germline gives CDR1 WSHSY, CDR2 SAAADI. The CDR3 protein is CASSESGLSVHNEQFF. For the CDR3, the DNA is TGCGCCAGCAGTGAGTCGGGCCTAAGCGTCCACAATGAGCAGTTCTTC.

The V and J genes are TRBV28 and TRBJ2-3; 9 nucleotides agree with TRBD2. The CDR3 runs to 19 residues. The V and J ends lost 1 base and 0 bases, in that order; junction bases with no gene match: 11. Germline lookup yields CDR1 MDHEN and CDR2 SYDVKM. CDR3 DNA: TGTGCCAGCAGTTTATTGGCTAGCGGGATGCTGGTTAGCACAGATACGCAGTATTTT. It is translated as CASSLLASGMLVSTDTQYF.

This clonotype was detected many times. V and J are TRBV7-2 and TRBJ2-1; 9 bases agree with TRBD2. From germline, CDR1 is SGHTA and CDR2 FQGNSA. The CDR3 is 15 amino acids. After removal of 4 bases from V and 8 bases from J, the junction contained 9 bases not matched to a gene. CDR3 residues: CASSSFAGGPYEQFF. The CDR3 region has the DNA TGTGCCAGCAGCTCCTTTGCGGGAGGGCCCTATGAGCAGTTCTTC.

The sample holds a few counts of this clonotype. The rearrangement links TRBV7-8 to TRBJ2-7; tentatively, D is TRBD1 (6 bases). V lost 6 bases, J lost 0 bases, and 9 bases lay in between. Germline CDR1 is SGHVS and CDR2 is FQNEAQ. This CDR3 spans 13 amino acids. Here the CDR3 reads CASRKDSSYEQYF. The CDR3, as DNA: TGTGCCAGCAGAAAGGACAGCTCCTACGAGCAGTACTTC.

The rearrangement uses TRBV4-1 and TRBJ2-7, with 8 bases lining up with TRBD2. Trimming at V came to 0 bases and at J to 2 bases, leaving 6 bases not matched to a gene. The CDR3 spans 16 residues. CDR1 is MGHRA, CDR2 YSYEKL, per germline. The CDR3, as DNA: TGCGCCAGCAGCCAAGAACTTAGCGGGGCAGCCTACGAGCAGTACTTC. Protein sequence: CASSQELSGAAYEQYF.

In the case of this clonotype: One end of the junction fails to match germline, which may point to a read error. V and J are TRBV9 and TRBJ2-3; TRBD1 might be the D (5 bases). The CDR3 loop spans 13 amino acids. Germline CDR1 is SGDLS and CDR2 is YYNGEE. The chain's CDR3 is CASNGWGTDTQNF. Here the CDR3 DNA reads TGTGCCAGTAACGGGTGGGGCACAGATACGCAGAATTTT. The full variable domain, completed using reference TRBV9 and TRBJ2-3, is DSGVTQTPKHLITATGQRVTLRCSPRSGDLSVYWYQQSLDQGLQFLIQYYNGEERAKGNILERFSAQQFPDLHSELNLSSLELGDSALYFCASNGWGTDTQNFGPGTRLTVL.

The V gene is TRBV11-2, the J gene TRBJ2-3; D call uncertain. This CDR3 has 14 amino acids. Trimming stripped 1 base from V and 1 base from J, with 6 bases between. In germline, CDR1 is SGHAT, CDR2 FQNNGV. The CDR3 reads CASSLVGGTDTQYF. The CDR3 DNA sequence: TGTGCCAGCAGCTTAGTGGGCGGCACAGATACGCAGTATTTT.

V usage is TRBV9 and J usage is TRBJ2-7; D is possibly TRBD1 (6 bases). This CDR3 has 16 residues. With 3 bases removed from V and 5 bases from J, the gap between germline ends came to 21 bases. Germline-derived CDR1 and CDR2 are SGDLS and YYNGEE. The CDR3 loop is CASSAAVAGVGDEQYF. The CDR3 bases are TGTGCCAGCAGCGCCGCCGTGGCAGGGGTGGGTGACGAGCAGTACTTC.

The gene calls are TRBV9 and TRBJ2-1; TRBD2 agrees at 8 bases. Germline-derived CDR1 and CDR2 are SGDLS and YYNGEE. The CDR3 covers 16 residues. With 1 base clipped from V and 0 bases from J, the junction kept 3 bases outside the gene matches. This chain's CDR3 is CASSVRAGVSYNEQFF. CDR3 DNA sequence: TGTGCCAGCAGCGTACGAGCGGGAGTCTCCTACAATGAGCAGTTCTTC.

The genes are TRBV12-3 or TRBV12-4 and TRBJ2-1, with TRBD2 matching over 7 bases. The CDR3 has 15 residues. Unmatched junction bases numbered 6, after V lost 2 bases and J lost 5 bases. The CDR3 DNA reads as TGTGCCAGCAGTTTATTAGGGGACTATAACAATGAGCAGTTCTTC. Protein sequence: CASSLLGDYNNEQFF.

V gene TRBV19 combines with J gene TRBJ1-1, with 10 positions matching TRBD1. The germline V gene encodes CDR1 LNHDA and CDR2 SQIVND (reference sequence). The CDR3 covers 12 residues. The V and J ends lost 8 bases and 3 bases, in that order; junction bases with no gene match: 0. DNA of the CDR3: TGTGCCAGTGGACAGGGGGACACTGAAGCTTTCTTT. Its protein is CASGQGDTEAFF.

This clonotype occurred many times. The gene calls are TRBV5-1 and TRBJ1-4; 10 nucleotides agree with TRBD1. Germline lookup yields CDR1 SGHRS and CDR2 YFSETQ. The CDR3 has 18 amino acids. V shed 1 base, J shed 6 bases, and the junction held 12 bases outside the gene matches. Written as DNA, the CDR3 is TGCGCCAGCAGCTTGCCCGGGACAGGGGCCCCTTGGGATGAAAAACTGTTTTTT. This codes for CASSLPGTGAPWDEKLFF.

A few counts support this clonotype. The rearrangement links TRBV13 to TRBJ2-2, with D maybe TRBD2 (5 bases). The germline V gene has CDR1 PRHDT and CDR2 FYEKMQ (reference sequence). The CDR3 contains 14 residues. V was cut by 10 bases and J by 6 bases, with 18 bases left in between. The CDR3 here is CATLGRKGAGELFF. CDR3 nucleotides: TGTGCCACCCTCGGGCGGAAGGGAGCCGGGGAGCTGTTTTTT.

On this clonotype itself: This may arise from a read error, as a much more abundant clone is one base away. This chain uses TRBV14 with TRBJ1-2, with D possibly TRBD1 on 5 matching bases. V lost 4 bases to trimming and J lost 5 bases, with 11 bases between them. This CDR3 region has 13 residues. Germline values: CDR1 SGHDN, CDR2 FVKESK. The CDR3 sequence: CASSPTAGYGYTF. CDR3 sequence (DNA): TGTGCCAGCAGCCCAACGGCAGGGTATGGCTACACCTTC.

This clonotype was recorded a few times. This chain uses TRBV5-6 with TRBJ1-1; no reliable D call. CDR1 SGHDT and CDR2 YYEEEE come from the germline V gene. V lost 5 bases to trimming and J lost 3 bases, with 11 bases between them. The CDR3 runs 13 residues. DNA of the CDR3: TGTGCCAGCAGTTACGGACGGTACACTGAAGCTTTCTTT. Protein: CASSYGRYTEAFF.

On this clonotype: A much larger clone differs by one base, so this may be a read error. The chain carries TRBV18 and TRBJ2-1; D gene uncertain. Trimming left V 8 bases short and J 9 bases short, with 14 bases between. Germline-derived CDR1 and CDR2 are KGHSH and LQKENI. The CDR3 has 12 amino acids. The DNA for the CDR3 is TGTGCCAGCACGCAAAAGCCCATTGAGCAGTTCTTC. It encodes CASTQKPIEQFF.

CDR3 nucleotide sequence: TGCAGTGCTAGAGATAATGCCGCTCCAATAGCCAAAAACATTCAGTACTTC. Protein: CSARDNAAPIAKNIQYF. The chain uses TRBV20-1 and TRBJ2-4, with D hard to call. CDR1 is DFQATT and CDR2 is SNEGSKA in the germline V gene (reference sequence). V was trimmed by 0 bases and J by 0 bases, leaving 15 bases between them. CDR3 length: 17 residues.

CDR3 protein: CSARDLPHSAMQQYF. CDR3 nucleotide sequence: TGCAGTGCTAGAGATCTCCCCCACTCCGCTATGCAGCAGTACTTC. The chain links TRBV20-1 to TRBJ2-7; D remains unclear. V was cut by 0 bases and J by 8 bases, with 20 bases left in between. Germline V lookup: CDR1 DFQATT, CDR2 SNEGSKA (reference sequence). The CDR3 loop spans 15 amino acids.

This clonotype showed up many times. This sequence joins TRBV7-2 and TRBJ2-3; D gene uncertain. Trimming shortened V by 1 base and J by 2 bases, and 7 bases separated the two germline ends. This CDR3 comprises 14 residues. CDR1 SGHTA and CDR2 FQGNSA come from the germline V gene. The CDR3 sequence is CASSLVLITDTQYF. CDR3 coding DNA: TGTGCCAGCAGCTTAGTTTTAATCACAGATACGCAGTATTTT.

This clonotype has a handful of counts. The chain uses TRBV27 and TRBJ2-5; a possible D gene is TRBD2 (6 bases). Trimming left V 3 bases short and J 2 bases short, with 13 bases between. The CDR3 runs 15 residues. CDR1 is MNHEY and CDR2 is SMNVEV in the germline V gene (reference sequence). CDR3 in DNA: TGTGCCAGCAGTTTCGGAGGGGATGATCAAGAGACCCAGTACTTC. Encoded protein: CASSFGGDDQETQYF.